This TCR beta chain derives from a study of neurological immune-mediated disorders. General study results and limits: The greatest TCR clonal expansion occurred in HTLV-1-associated myelopathy and the least in multiple sclerosis, which fell below healthy controls.

A blood bank in Maryland, USA, provided the volunteers who served as healthy controls. Unsorted libraries were generated from 2 million PBMCs held at -80 degrees C. The germline CDR1 and CDR2 sequences are SNHLY and FYNNEI. With V trimmed by 6 bases and J by 4 bases, 5 bases remained unmatched. The CDR3 runs to 15 residues. The method for making cDNA was 5'RACE, and it used 10-nucleotide random UMIs. MiXCR, run by TCRdb on the 5' RACE reads, gives a single entry per CDR3 protein. The sample shows 35,000 to 40,000 distinct CDR3 sequences, more than 6.5% of them seen only once. This clonotype has ten or more counts. Antigen specificity is unknown.

Material for sequencing was PBMCs. The chain uses TRBV2 and TRBJ1-5, with 11 bases fitting TRBD1. The source is a woman aged 40 to 50 in good health. CDR3 sequence (DNA): TGTGCCAGCAGCCGGGACAGGGGGAGAAATCAGCCCCAGCATTTT. Its protein is CASSRDRGRNQPQHF.